What follows are 21 T cell receptor beta chains derived from one specimen sequenced in a study of shared clonotypes between healthy human individuals (dated by TCRdb to between 2020 and 2021). Receptor amplification or capture employed the immunoSEQ multiplex PCR assay. TCRdb holds this immuneACCESS table with in-frame rearrangements only. Some clones are missing; in checked studies, unresolved V genes explain under half, and the rest has no known cause. This sample has under 850,000 clones in its table, and 80% to 95% of those were observed once. The ten largest clones represent approximately 25% of the sample. CD8 naive samples were CD45RO-negative cells positively selected for CCR7, giving a CD45RA+CCR7+ population that excluded TemRA cells. Sequencing was performed on naive CD8+ T cells sorted from blood. What the cell subset or site label conveys for this sample: CD45RA+CCR7+. These receptor sequences come from a man aged 30-40 years in good health.

This clone was recorded once. V gene TRBV5-6 combines with J gene TRBJ2-5; D is uncertain. CDR1 and CDR2 from the germline V gene are SGHDT and YYEEEE. The CDR3 spans 15 residues. The V end was cut by 2 bases, the J end by 2 bases, with 13 bases between. The CDR3 is CASSFNGGAQETQYF. The CDR3 region has the DNA TGTGCCAGCAGCTTTAATGGCGGAGCGCAAGAGACCCAGTACTTC. The full variable domain, in which reference TRBV5-6 and TRBJ2-5 provide the parts outside the CDR3, is DAGVTQSPTHLIKTRGQQVTLRCSPKSGHDTVSWYQQALGQGPQFIFQYYEEEERQRGNFPDRFSGHQFPNYSSELNVNALLLGDSALYLCASSFNGGAQETQYFGPGTRLLVL.

The chain links TRBV5-1 to TRBJ2-7; D could derive from TRBD1 or TRBD2 (5 bases each). The length of the CDR3 is 16 residues. Germline-derived CDR1 and CDR2 are SGHRS and YFSETQ. The V gene lost 3 bases and the J gene lost 7 bases, with 23 bases spanning the gap. In DNA, the CDR3 is TGCGCCAGCAGCTCCGGGATAGGACCAGGGCGGAAAGAGCAGTACTTC. Residues: CASSSGIGPGRKEQYF.

The chain uses TRBV27 and TRBJ1-5; TRBD1 might be the D (5 bases). Germline V gene lookup returns CDR1 MNHEY and CDR2 SMNVEV (reference sequence). Between the trimmed V and J ends, which lost 2 bases and 0 bases, there was a span of 11 bases. The CDR3 sequence is 16 residues long. The CDR3 DNA reads TGTGCCAGCAGTTTACGAGGGACCTATAGCAATCAGCCCCAGCATTTT. Protein: CASSLRGTYSNQPQHF.

The count of this clone is one. This rearrangement joins TRBV7-9 to TRBJ2-1, with D perhaps TRBD1 or TRBD2 (5 bases each). Deletions cut 0 bases from V and 12 bases from J, with 9 bases between. Germline values: CDR1 SEHNR, CDR2 FQNEAQ (reference sequence). This CDR3 region has 12 residues. CDR3 residues: CASSLAGVRQFF. The CDR3, as DNA: TGTGCCAGCAGCTTAGCGGGGGTGAGGCAGTTCTTC.

J is TRBJ2-3 and V is TRBV7-9; 8 bases map to TRBD2. Germline V CDR1 and CDR2: SEHNR, FQNEAQ (reference sequence). Trimming removed 1 base from V and 4 bases from J; junction bases left unmatched: 1. The CDR3 totals 14 residues. CDR3 bases: TGTGCCAGCAGCTTAGAAGCGGGGGCAGATACGCAGTATTTT. This gives the protein CASSLEAGADTQYF.

This chain uses TRBV15 with TRBJ2-7; D is perhaps TRBD1 (6 bases). With 0 bases removed from V and 4 bases from J, the gap between germline ends came to 22 bases. The CDR3 totals 18 residues. Germline assignment: CDR1 LNHNV and CDR2 YYDKDF (reference sequence). For the CDR3, the DNA is TGTGCCACCAGCAGAGATTCGGGCAGGGGATACCAATCATACGAGCAGTACTTC. This encodes CATSRDSGRGYQSYEQYF. The complete variable domain, with remaining parts taken from reference TRBV15 and TRBJ2-7, reads DAMVIQNPRYQVTQFGKPVTLSCSQTLNHNVMYWYQQKSSQAPKLLFHYYDKDFNNEADTPDNFQSRRPNTSFCFLDIRSPGLGDTAMYLCATSRDSGRGYQSYEQYFGPGTRLTVT.

This sequence joins TRBV11-2 and TRBJ2-2, with 9 bases identical to TRBD2. The trim removed 4 bases at V and 5 bases at J, leaving 5 bases unmatched. The CDR3 length is 15 residues. The germline V gene has CDR1 SGHAT and CDR2 FQNNGV. This CDR3 reads CASSSPSGITGELFF. The DNA for the CDR3 is TGTGCCAGCAGCTCACCTAGCGGGATAACCGGGGAGCTGTTTTTT.

The V call is TRBV15, the J call TRBJ2-7; 9 nucleotides align to TRBD1. Germline lookup yields CDR1 LNHNV and CDR2 YYDKDF (reference sequence). The CDR3 covers 16 residues. V trimming: 0 bases; J trimming: 4 bases; junction bases outside the gene matches: 7. The CDR3 protein is CATSRDLGQGLYEQYF. In nucleotides, the CDR3 is TGTGCCACCAGCAGAGATCTGGGACAGGGTTTGTACGAGCAGTACTTC.

The chain recombines TRBV5-4 with TRBJ2-7; 9 bases map to TRBD1. V gave up 7 bases and J gave up 4 bases; unmatched junction bases: 12. CDR3 size: 15 residues. The germline CDR1 and CDR2 sequences are SGHNT and YYREEE (reference sequence). CDR3 nucleotides: TGTGCCAGCGGATATCCGGGACAGGGCCCATACGAGCAGTACTTC. Residues: CASGYPGQGPYEQYF.

This clone came up once. The chain couples TRBV5-1 to TRBJ1-1; 9 bases are shared with TRBD1. CDR1 SGHRS and CDR2 YFSETQ come from the germline V gene. Trimming took 4 bases from V and 8 from J; bases not matched to a gene: 6. The CDR3 is made up of 13 amino acids. The CDR3 spells CASSPGQGSEAFF. The CDR3, as DNA: TGCGCCAGCAGCCCGGGACAGGGATCCGAAGCTTTCTTT.

The table lists this clone with a count of one. CDR3 region: CASSEYGELDEQYF. Written as DNA, the CDR3 is TGTGCCAGCAGTGAATATGGGGAGTTGGACGAGCAGTACTTC. The genes are TRBV25-1 and TRBJ2-7, with D possibly TRBD2 on 5 matching bases. The germline V gene encodes CDR1 MGHDK and CDR2 SYGVNS. Trimming pared 0 bases from V and 5 bases from J, leaving 11 bases between. The CDR3 totals 14 residues.

The chain has TRBV4-3 and TRBJ1-2; maybe TRBD1 (5 bases). The CDR3 consists of 16 residues. Looked up from germline, CDR1 is LGHNA and CDR2 is YSLEER. Trimming took 0 bases from V and 0 from J, leaving 11 bases between them. CDR3 in DNA: TGCGCCAGCAGCCAAGATTGGTGGGGACCTAACTATGGCTACACCTTC. Protein sequence: CASSQDWWGPNYGYTF.

J is TRBJ2-1 and V is TRBV7-6, with D unclear. The CDR3 has 12 residues. Trimming shortened V by 0 bases and J by 7 bases, and 4 bases separated the two germline ends. Germline CDR1 reads SGHVS; CDR2 reads FNYEAQ. CDR3 protein: CASSLARNEQFF. CDR3 coding DNA: TGTGCCAGCAGCTTAGCGCGGAATGAGCAGTTCTTC.

The chain joins TRBV28 to TRBJ2-2, with 9 bases lining up with TRBD1. The CDR3 consists of 14 residues. V was clipped by 6 bases and J by 9 bases; unmatched bases: 8. Per the germline V gene, CDR1 is MDHEN and CDR2 is SYDVKM. The CDR3 is CASRADRGLRELFF. The CDR3 DNA follows: TGTGCCAGCAGAGCGGACAGGGGCTTGCGGGAGCTGTTTTTT.

The chain is built from TRBV2 and TRBJ2-3; 12 positions agree with TRBD1. The V segment lost 1 base and the J segment 5 bases; nucleotides outside the gene matches: 10. This CDR3 has 18 amino acids. Germline V gene sequence: CDR1 SNHLY, CDR2 FYNNEI. The CDR3 loop reads CASSEVWGQGASVDTQYF. In nucleotides, the CDR3 is TGTGCCAGCAGTGAAGTTTGGGGACAGGGGGCGTCGGTAGATACGCAGTATTTT.

The rearrangement links TRBV5-1 to TRBJ1-5, with D perhaps matching TRBD1 (6 bases). CDR1 and CDR2 from the germline V gene are SGHRS and YFSETQ. The CDR3 runs 15 residues. V lost 4 bases to trimming and J lost 8 bases, with 19 bases between them. As DNA, the CDR3 is TGCGCCAGCAGCCCAGGACAGTTCCATACGGAGCCCCAGCATTTT. It yields the protein CASSPGQFHTEPQHF.

The chain recombines TRBV29-1 with TRBJ2-5; 10 nucleotides match TRBD1. Germline-derived CDR1 and CDR2 are SQVTM and ANQGSEA. The CDR3 length is 14 residues. V shed 0 bases and J 4 bases; nucleotides not matched to a gene: 2. The CDR3 region is CSVEDGQGGETQYF. For the CDR3, the DNA is TGCAGCGTTGAAGATGGACAGGGGGGAGAGACCCAGTACTTC.

This clone showed up just once. V and J are TRBV7-9 and TRBJ2-1; tentative D call: TRBD1 (7 bases). The CDR3 totals 16 residues. V was shortened by 2 bases and J by 2 bases, with 13 bases between the two germline ends. Germline values: CDR1 SEHNR, CDR2 FQNEAQ (reference sequence). In DNA, the CDR3 is TGTGCCAGCAGCTTATCGGCAGGGGGGCCCTACAATGAGCAGTTCTTC. This gives the protein CASSLSAGGPYNEQFF.

V and J are TRBV27 and TRBJ2-7; 10 nucleotides match TRBD2. From germline, CDR1 is MNHEY and CDR2 SMNVEV (reference sequence). The CDR3 loop spans 14 amino acids. Trimming at V came to 5 bases and at J to 4 bases, leaving 5 bases not matched to a gene. CDR3 sequence reads: CASSHASGGYEQYF. In DNA form, the CDR3 reads TGTGCCAGCAGTCATGCTAGCGGGGGTTACGAGCAGTACTTC.

The chain carries TRBV27 and TRBJ2-5; 12 bases align to TRBD1. V dropped 4 bases and J dropped 4; count of bases not matched to a gene: 10. Looked up from germline, CDR1 is MNHEY and CDR2 is SMNVEV (reference sequence). The CDR3 loop spans 17 amino acids. CDR3 in DNA: TGTGCCAGCAGTTATCGGGACAGGGGGCGATCGGTAGAGACCCAGTACTTC. It encodes CASSYRDRGRSVETQYF.

The chain couples TRBV28 to TRBJ2-1; 7 bases match TRBD1. The CDR3 totals 15 residues. The germline CDR1 and CDR2 sequences are MDHEN and SYDVKM. After removal of 5 bases from V and 0 bases from J, the junction contained 4 bases not matched to a gene. The CDR3 loop reads CASSLTGVSYNEQFF. The DNA for the CDR3 is TGTGCCAGCAGTCTAACAGGGGTCTCCTACAATGAGCAGTTCTTC.